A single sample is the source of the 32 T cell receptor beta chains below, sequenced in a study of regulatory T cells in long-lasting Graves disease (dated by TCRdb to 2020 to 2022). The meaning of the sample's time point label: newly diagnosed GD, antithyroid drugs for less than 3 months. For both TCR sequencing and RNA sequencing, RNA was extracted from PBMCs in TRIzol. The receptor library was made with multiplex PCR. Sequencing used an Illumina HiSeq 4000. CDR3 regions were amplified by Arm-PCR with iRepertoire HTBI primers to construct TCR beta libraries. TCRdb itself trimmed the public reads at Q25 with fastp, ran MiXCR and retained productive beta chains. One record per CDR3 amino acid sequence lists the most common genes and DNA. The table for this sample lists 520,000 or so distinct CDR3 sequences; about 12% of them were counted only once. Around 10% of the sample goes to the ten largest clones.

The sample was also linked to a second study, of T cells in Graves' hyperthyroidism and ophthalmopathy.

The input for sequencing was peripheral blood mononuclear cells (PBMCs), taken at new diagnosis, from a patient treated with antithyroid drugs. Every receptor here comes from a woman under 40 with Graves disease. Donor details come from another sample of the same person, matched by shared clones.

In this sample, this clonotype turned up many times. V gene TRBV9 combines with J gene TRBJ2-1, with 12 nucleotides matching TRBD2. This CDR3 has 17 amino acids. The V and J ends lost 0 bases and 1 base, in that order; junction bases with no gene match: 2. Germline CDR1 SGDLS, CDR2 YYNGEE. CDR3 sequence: CASSVDTSGRSYNEQFF. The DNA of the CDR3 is TGTGCCAGCAGCGTAGACACTAGCGGGAGGTCCTACAATGAGCAGTTCTTC.

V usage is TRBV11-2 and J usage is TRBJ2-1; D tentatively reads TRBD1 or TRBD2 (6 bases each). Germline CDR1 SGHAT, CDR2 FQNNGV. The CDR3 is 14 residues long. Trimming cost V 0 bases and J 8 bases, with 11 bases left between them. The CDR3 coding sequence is TGTGCCAGCAGCTTAGACAGGGGAGGAGATGAGCAGTTCTTC. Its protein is CASSLDRGGDEQFF.

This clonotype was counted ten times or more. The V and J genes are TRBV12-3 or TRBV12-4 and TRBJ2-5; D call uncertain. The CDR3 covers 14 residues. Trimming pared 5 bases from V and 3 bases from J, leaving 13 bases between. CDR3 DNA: TGTGCCAGCAGTCCCGGTTTGACTGAAGAGACCCAGTACTTC. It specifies CASSPGLTEETQYF.

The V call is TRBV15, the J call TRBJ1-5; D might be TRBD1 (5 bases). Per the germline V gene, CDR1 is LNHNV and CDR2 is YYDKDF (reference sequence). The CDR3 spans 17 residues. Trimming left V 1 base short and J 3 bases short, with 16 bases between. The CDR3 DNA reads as TGTGCCACCAGCAGAGCTAGGGACTCTACCCACAATCAGCCCCAGCATTTT. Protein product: CATSRARDSTHNQPQHF.

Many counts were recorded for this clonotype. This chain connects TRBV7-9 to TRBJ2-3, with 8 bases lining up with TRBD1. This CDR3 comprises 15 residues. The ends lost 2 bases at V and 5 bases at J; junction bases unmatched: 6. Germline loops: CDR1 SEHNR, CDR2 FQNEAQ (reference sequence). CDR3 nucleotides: TGTGCCAGCAGCTTAAGAGGGACAGGTGAAGATACGCAGTATTTT. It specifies CASSLRGTGEDTQYF.

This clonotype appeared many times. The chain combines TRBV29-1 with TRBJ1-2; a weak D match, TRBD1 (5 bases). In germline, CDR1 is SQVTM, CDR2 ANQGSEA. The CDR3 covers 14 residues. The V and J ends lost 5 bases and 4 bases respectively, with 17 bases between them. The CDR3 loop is CSVTTGTLFYGYTF. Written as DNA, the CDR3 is TGCAGCGTTACAACCGGGACCCTTTTCTATGGCTACACCTTC.

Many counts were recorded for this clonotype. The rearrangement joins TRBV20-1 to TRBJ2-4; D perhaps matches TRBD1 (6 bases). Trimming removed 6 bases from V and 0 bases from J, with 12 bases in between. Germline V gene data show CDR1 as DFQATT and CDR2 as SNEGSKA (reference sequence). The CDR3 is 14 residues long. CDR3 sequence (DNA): TGCAGTGCCATCCGGGACACAGCCAAAAACATTCAGTACTTC. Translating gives CSAIRDTAKNIQYF.

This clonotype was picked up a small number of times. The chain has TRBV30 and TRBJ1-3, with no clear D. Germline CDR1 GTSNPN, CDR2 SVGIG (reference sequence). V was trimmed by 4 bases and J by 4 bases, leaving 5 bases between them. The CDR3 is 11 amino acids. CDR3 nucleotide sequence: TGTGCCTGGACTGTCGGAAACACCATATATTTT. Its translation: CAWTVGNTIYF.

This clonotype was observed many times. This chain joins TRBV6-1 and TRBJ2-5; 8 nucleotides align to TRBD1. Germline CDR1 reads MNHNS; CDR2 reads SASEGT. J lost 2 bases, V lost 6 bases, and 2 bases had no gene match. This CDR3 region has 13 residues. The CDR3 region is CASRGTGQETQYF. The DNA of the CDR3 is TGTGCCAGCAGGGGGACAGGACAAGAGACCCAGTACTTC.

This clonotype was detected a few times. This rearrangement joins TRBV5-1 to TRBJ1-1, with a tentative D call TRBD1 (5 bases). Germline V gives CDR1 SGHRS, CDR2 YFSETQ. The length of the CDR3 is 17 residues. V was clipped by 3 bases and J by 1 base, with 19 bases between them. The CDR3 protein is CASSWIGRGGGNTEAFF. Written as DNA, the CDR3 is TGCGCCAGCAGCTGGATTGGGCGGGGCGGAGGGAACACTGAAGCTTTCTTT.

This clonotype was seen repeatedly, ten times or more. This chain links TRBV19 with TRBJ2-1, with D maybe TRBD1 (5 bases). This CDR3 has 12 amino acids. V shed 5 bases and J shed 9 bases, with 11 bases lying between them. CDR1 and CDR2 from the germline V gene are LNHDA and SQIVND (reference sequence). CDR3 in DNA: TGTGCCAGTAGTCGGAGTCAGGGTGAGCAGTTCTTC. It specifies CASSRSQGEQFF.

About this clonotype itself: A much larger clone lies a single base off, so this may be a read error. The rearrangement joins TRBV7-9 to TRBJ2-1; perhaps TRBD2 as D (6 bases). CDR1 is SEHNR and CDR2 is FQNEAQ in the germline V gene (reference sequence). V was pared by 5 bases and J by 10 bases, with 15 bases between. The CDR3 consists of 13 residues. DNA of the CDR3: TGTGCCAGCAGCAGAGTCCCTCGGGGGGAGCAGTTCTTC. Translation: CASSRVPRGEQFF.

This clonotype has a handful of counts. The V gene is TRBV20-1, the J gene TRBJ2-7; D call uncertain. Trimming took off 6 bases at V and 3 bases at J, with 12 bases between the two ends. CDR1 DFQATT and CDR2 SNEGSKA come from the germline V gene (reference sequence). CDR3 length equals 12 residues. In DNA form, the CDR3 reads TGCAGTGCCACGATTGGCGGCTACGAGCAGTACTTC. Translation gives CSATIGGYEQYF.

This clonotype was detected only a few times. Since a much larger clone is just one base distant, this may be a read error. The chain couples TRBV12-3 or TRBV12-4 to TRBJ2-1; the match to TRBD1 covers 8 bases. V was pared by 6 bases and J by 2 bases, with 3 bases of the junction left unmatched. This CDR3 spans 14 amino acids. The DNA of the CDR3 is TGTGCCAGCAGCTCACAGGGGGCCTACAATGAGCAGTTCTTC. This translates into CASSSQGAYNEQFF.

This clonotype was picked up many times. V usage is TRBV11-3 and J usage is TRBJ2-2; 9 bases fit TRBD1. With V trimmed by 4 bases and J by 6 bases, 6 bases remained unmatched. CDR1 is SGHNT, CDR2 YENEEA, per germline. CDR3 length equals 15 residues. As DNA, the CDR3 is TGTGCCAGCAGCTCAGGACAGGGGCGGGCCGGGGAGCTGTTTTTT. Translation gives CASSSGQGRAGELFF.

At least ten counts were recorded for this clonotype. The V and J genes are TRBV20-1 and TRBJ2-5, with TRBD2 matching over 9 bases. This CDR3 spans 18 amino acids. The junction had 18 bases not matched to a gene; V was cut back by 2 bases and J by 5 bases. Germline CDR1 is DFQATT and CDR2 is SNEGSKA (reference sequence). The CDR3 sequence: CSARTLSPIAGDLETQYF. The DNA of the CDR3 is TGCAGTGCTAGAACGCTTTCCCCGATAGCGGGAGATTTGGAGACCCAGTACTTC.

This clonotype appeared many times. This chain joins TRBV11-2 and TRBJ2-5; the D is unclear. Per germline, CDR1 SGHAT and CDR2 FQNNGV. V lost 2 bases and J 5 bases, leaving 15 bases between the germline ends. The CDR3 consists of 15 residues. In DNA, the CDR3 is TGTGCCAGCAGCTTATTTGGTTCTGAGACGGAGACCCAGTACTTC. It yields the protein CASSLFGSETETQYF.

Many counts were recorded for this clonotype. CDR3 nucleotides: TGTGCCAGCAGCTTATCGGTAGCGGGAGGTTCCTACAATGAGCAGTTCTTC. Protein product: CASSLSVAGGSYNEQFF. V gene TRBV13 combines with J gene TRBJ2-1; 10 bases fit TRBD2. The V and J ends lost 2 bases and 1 base, in that order; junction bases with no gene match: 5. The CDR3 contains 17 residues. Germline V gene data show CDR1 as PRHDT and CDR2 as FYEKMQ (reference sequence).

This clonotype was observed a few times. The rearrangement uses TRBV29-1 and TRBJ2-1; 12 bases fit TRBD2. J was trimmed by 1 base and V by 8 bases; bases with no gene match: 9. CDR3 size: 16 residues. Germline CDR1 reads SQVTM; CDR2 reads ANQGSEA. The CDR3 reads CSIARLAGASYNEQFF. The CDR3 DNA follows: TGCAGCATCGCCCGACTAGCGGGGGCTTCCTACAATGAGCAGTTCTTC.

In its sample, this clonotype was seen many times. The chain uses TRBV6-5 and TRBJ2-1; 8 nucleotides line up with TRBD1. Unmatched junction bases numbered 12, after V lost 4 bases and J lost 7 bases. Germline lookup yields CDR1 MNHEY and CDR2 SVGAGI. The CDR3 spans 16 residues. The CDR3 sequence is CASSSPAGTGRNEQFF. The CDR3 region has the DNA TGTGCCAGCAGTTCTCCGGCGGGGACAGGCCGGAATGAGCAGTTCTTC.

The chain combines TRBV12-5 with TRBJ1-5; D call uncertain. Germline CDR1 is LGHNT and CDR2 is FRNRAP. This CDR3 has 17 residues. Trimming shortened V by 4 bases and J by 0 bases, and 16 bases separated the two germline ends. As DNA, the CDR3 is TGTGCTAGTGGTTCCCCGCCGGACGGAGATAGCAATCAGCCCCAGCATTTT. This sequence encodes CASGSPPDGDSNQPQHF.

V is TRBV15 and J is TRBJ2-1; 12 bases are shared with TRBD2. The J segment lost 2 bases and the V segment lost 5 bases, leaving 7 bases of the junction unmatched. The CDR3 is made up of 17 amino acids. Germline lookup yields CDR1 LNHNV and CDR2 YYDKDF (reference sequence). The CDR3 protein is CATSPGGLAGPYNEQFF. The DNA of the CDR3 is TGTGCCACCAGCCCCGGGGGACTAGCGGGCCCCTACAATGAGCAGTTCTTC.

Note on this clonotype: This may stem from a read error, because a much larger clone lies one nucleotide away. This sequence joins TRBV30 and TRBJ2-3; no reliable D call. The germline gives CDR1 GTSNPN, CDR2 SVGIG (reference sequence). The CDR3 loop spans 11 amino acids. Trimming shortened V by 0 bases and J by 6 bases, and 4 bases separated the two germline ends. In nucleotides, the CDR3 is TGTGCCTGGAGTGTATGGGATACGCAGTATTTT. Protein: CAWSVWDTQYF.

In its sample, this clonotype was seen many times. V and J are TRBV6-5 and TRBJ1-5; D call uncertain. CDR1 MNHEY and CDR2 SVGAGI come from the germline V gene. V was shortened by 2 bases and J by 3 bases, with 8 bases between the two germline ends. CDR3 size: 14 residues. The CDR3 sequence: CASSYGRYNQPQHF. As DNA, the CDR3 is TGTGCCAGCAGTTACGGACGGTACAATCAGCCCCAGCATTTT.

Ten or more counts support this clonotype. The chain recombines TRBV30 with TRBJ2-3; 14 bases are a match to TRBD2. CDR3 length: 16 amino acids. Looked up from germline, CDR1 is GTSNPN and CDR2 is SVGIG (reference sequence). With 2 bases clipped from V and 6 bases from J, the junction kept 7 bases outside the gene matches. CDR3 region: CAWSSPGLAGGDTQYF. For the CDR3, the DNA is TGTGCCTGGAGTTCTCCCGGACTAGCGGGAGGTGATACGCAGTATTTT.

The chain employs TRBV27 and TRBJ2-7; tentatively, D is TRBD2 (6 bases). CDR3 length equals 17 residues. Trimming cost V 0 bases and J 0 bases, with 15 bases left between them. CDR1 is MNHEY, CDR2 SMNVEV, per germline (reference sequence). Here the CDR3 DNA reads TGTGCCAGCAGTTTATCGGAACCGGGACTGAGCTCCTACGAGCAGTACTTC. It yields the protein CASSLSEPGLSSYEQYF.

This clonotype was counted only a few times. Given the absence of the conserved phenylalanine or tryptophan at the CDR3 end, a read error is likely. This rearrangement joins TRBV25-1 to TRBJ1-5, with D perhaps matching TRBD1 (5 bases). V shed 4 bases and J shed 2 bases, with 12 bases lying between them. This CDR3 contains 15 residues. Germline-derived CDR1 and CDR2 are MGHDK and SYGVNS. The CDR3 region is CASSGGGYGNQPQHL. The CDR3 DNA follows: TGTGCCAGCAGTGGGGGGGGTTATGGCAATCAGCCCCAGCATCTT.

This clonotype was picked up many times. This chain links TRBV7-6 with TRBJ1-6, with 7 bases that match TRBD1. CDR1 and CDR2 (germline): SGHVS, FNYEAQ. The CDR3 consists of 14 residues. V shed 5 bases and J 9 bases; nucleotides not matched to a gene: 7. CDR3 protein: CASSLHRGGSPLHF. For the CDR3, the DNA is TGTGCCAGCAGCCTCCACAGGGGAGGTTCACCCCTCCACTTT.

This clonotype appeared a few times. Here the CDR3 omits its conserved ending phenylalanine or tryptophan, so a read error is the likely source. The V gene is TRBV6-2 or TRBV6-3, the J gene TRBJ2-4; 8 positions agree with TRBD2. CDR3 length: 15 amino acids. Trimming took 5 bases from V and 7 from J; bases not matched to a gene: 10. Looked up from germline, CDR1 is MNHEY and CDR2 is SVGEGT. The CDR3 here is CASSPTPGLVNIQYL. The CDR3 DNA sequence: TGTGCCAGCAGTCCCACCCCGGGACTAGTGAACATTCAGTACCTC.

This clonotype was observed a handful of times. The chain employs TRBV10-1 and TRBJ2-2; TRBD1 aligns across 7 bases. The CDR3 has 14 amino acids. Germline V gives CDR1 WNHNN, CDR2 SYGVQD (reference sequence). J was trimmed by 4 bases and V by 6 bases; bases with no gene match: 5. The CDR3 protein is CASRHDRVTGELFF. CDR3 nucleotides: TGCGCCAGCAGGCATGACAGGGTCACCGGGGAGCTGTTTTTT.

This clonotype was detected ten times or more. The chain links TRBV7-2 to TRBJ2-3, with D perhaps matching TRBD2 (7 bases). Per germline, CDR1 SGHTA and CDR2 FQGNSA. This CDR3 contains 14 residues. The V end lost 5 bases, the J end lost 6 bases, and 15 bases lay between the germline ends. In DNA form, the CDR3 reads TGTGCCAGCAGCCCTCGTGCGGGGGCCGATACGCAGTATTTT. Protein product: CASSPRAGADTQYF.

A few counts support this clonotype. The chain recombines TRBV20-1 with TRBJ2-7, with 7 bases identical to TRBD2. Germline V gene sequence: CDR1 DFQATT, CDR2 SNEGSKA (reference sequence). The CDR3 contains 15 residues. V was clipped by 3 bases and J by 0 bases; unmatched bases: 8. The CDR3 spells CSARSNGRSSYEQYF. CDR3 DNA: TGCAGTGCTAGGTCAAACGGGAGGAGCTCCTACGAGCAGTACTTC.